Listed below are T cell receptor beta chains from one sample, sequenced in a study of T cell responses to AZD1222 COVID-19 vaccine. Clones were sequenced by immunoSEQ multiplex PCR, and TCRdb holds only the in-frame ones, with some missing. This sample has about 140,000 clones; roughly nine tenths occur once, and the top ten carry around 1.2%. The sample here was peripheral blood, taken 28 days after the second AZD1222 dose. These receptors were obtained from an adult who received the AZD1222 COVID-19 vaccine. CDR3s include the opening cysteine and the closing phenylalanine or tryptophan. Each record gives: D gene, J gene, CDR3 length, clone size, V gene, CDR3 protein, CDR3 DNA. The D gene is left open where the match is weak. The listing skips clone size in some rows; elsewhere it reads once, few, many or a size class.

>.|TRBJ1-2|15|.|TRBV21-1
CASTKGGGHCDGYTF
TGTGCCAGCACCAAAGGGGGGGGACATTGTGATGGCTACACCTTC
>TRBD1|TRBJ2-7|15|.|TRBV3-1/TRBV3-2
CASSQTGQGRHEQYF
TGTGCCAGCAGCCAAACGGGACAGGGGCGCCACGAGCAGTACTTC
>.|TRBJ1-6|16|.|TRBV5-5
CASSLHPTGDNSPLHF
TGTGCCAGCAGCTTACACCCTACGGGGGATAATTCACCCCTCCACTTT
>.|TRBJ2-1|15|few|TRBV7-2
CASSSLGGAYNEQFF
TGTGCCAGCAGCTCCCTAGGGGGGGCCTACAATGAGCAGTTCTTC
>.|TRBJ1-1|13|.|TRBV10-1
CASSENLNTEAFF
TGCGCCAGCAGTGAAAACTTGAACACTGAAGCTTTCTTT
>.|TRBJ1-1|14|.|TRBV28
CASSLLGGFTEAFF
TGTGCCAGCAGTTTATTGGGTGGGTTCACTGAAGCTTTCTTT
>.|TRBJ1-4|16|.|TRBV28
CASSLGADVVGEKLFF
TGTGCCAGCAGTTTGGGTGCTGACGTCGTGGGTGAAAAACTGTTTTTT
>.|TRBJ2-1|13|.|TRBV7-2
CASSFTSYNEQFF
TGTGCCAGCAGCTTTACTAGCTACAATGAGCAGTTCTTC
>.|TRBJ2-7|13|.|TRBV5-1
CASSFSSSYEQYF
TGCGCCAGCAGCTTCTCAAGCTCCTACGAGCAGTACTTC
>.|TRBJ2-2|15|.|TRBV19
CASSMRGGNTGELFF
TGTGCCAGTAGTATGCGGGGAGGGAACACCGGGGAGCTGTTTTTT
>.|TRBJ1-5|14|.|TRBV3-1/TRBV3-2
CASSYGAVNQPQHF
TGTGCCAGCAGCTACGGGGCAGTCAATCAGCCCCAGCATTTT
>TRBD1|TRBJ2-7|18|.|TRBV29-1
CSVERENEGQGSSYEQYF
TGCAGCGTTGAACGCGAGAACGAGGGACAGGGGAGCTCCTACGAGCAGTACTTC
>.|TRBJ1-2|15|.|TRBV14
CASSQDQGTTYGYTF
TGTGCCAGCAGCCAGGACCAGGGAACAACCTATGGCTACACCTTC
>.|TRBJ2-7|14|.|TRBV5-8
CASSADRGREEQYF
TGTGCCAGCAGCGCGGATCGGGGGCGGGAAGAGCAGTACTTC
>.|TRBJ1-2|11|.|TRBV29-1
CSVGGGIDYTF
TGCAGCGTTGGAGGTGGAATCGACTACACCTTC
>.|TRBJ1-6|14|.|TRBV15
CATSSSGSNSPLHF
TGTGCCACCAGCAGCAGTGGGAGTAATTCACCCCTCCACTTT
>TRBD1|TRBJ1-2|13|.|TRBV27
CASRNARGPGYTF
TGTGCCAGCAGGAACGCGAGGGGGCCTGGCTACACCTTC
>TRBD1|TRBJ2-5|18|.|TRBV10-3
CAISESRGDRRGQETQYF
TGTGCCATCAGTGAGTCAAGGGGGGACAGGCGAGGCCAAGAGACCCAGTACTTC
>TRBD1|TRBJ2-1|17|.|TRBV6-2/TRBV6-3
CASSYGYRDRGRNEQFF
TGTGCCAGCAGTTACGGGTACCGGGACAGGGGGCGGAATGAGCAGTTCTTC
>TRBD2|TRBJ2-7|14|.|TRBV19
CASSIGLAGDEQYF
TGTGCCAGTAGTATAGGACTAGCGGGTGACGAGCAGTACTTC
>.|TRBJ1-2|11|.|TRBV19
CASRTVYGYTF
TGTGCCAGTCGGACAGTCTATGGCTACACCTTC
>.|TRBJ1-2|14|.|TRBV5-1
CASSLAERNYGYTF
TGCGCCAGCAGCTTGGCTGAGAGAAACTATGGCTACACCTTC
>TRBD2|TRBJ2-7|17|.|TRBV10-1
CASSEGQRELGPYEQYF
TGCGCCAGCAGTGAGGGGCAGCGGGAGCTTGGTCCCTACGAGCAGTACTTC
>.|TRBJ1-6|16|once|TRBV27
CASRFTMRSYNSPLHF
TGTGCCAGCCGATTTACGATGAGGTCCTATAATTCACCCCTCCACTTT
>TRBD1|TRBJ1-5|15|.|TRBV5-8
CASSSGQGQNQPQHF
TGTGCCAGCAGCTCGGGACAGGGACAAAATCAGCCCCAGCATTTT
>.|TRBJ1-2|16|.|TRBV7-2
CASSPIGGLANYGYTF
TGTGCCAGCAGCCCAATCGGGGGGCTAGCTAACTATGGCTACACCTTC
>.|TRBJ1-2|15|.|TRBV11-2
CASSLDTGVDYGYTF
TGTGCCAGCAGCTTAGATACGGGGGTGGACTATGGCTACACCTTC
>.|TRBJ1-1|14|.|TRBV2
CASRREGGDLIAFF
TGTGCCAGCAGGCGGGAGGGGGGCGACCTGATAGCTTTCTTT
>.|TRBJ1-2|12|once|TRBV6-2/TRBV6-3
CASSLGVYGYTF
TGTGCCAGCAGTCTAGGAGTTTATGGCTACACCTTC
>.|TRBJ1-2|13|once|TRBV28
CASSFGGLYGYTF
TGTGCCAGCAGTTTTGGTGGATTATATGGCTACACCTTC
>.|TRBJ1-2|13|few|TRBV6-4
CASSDRGVGGYTF
TGTGCCAGCAGTGACAGGGGGGTTGGTGGCTACACCTTC
>.|TRBJ1-1|14|.|TRBV5-1
CASSASSGNTEAFF
TGCGCCAGCAGCGCGAGCTCGGGGAACACTGAAGCTTTCTTT
>.|TRBJ1-1|13|few|TRBV5-6
CASSPGDYTEAFF
TGTGCCAGCAGCCCTGGGGATTACACTGAAGCTTTCTTT
>TRBD2|TRBJ2-1|20|.|TRBV24-1
CATSDLRTSGKGSGYNEQFF
TGTGCCACCAGTGATCTTCGGACTAGCGGCAAAGGGTCTGGGTACAATGAGCAGTTCTTC
>TRBD2|TRBJ2-7|11|.|TRBV10-1
CARGGASEQYF
TGCGCCAGGGGAGGGGCTAGCGAGCAGTACTTC
>.|TRBJ1-1|13|.|TRBV2
CASSPTPDTEAFF
TGTGCCAGCAGTCCGACACCGGACACTGAAGCTTTCTTT
>TRBD1|TRBJ1-2|15|.|TRBV15
CATSLRPRTGDGYTF
TGTGCCACCAGCCTCCGCCCCAGGACAGGGGATGGCTACACCTTC
>.|TRBJ2-7|13|.|TRBV10-2
CATGLLRSYEQYF
TGCGCCACGGGCCTCCTACGCTCCTACGAGCAGTACTTC
>.|TRBJ1-3|14|.|TRBV2
CASSGGPPGNTIYF
TGTGCCAGCAGCGGGGGGCCTCCCGGAAACACCATATATTTT
>.|TRBJ2-7|15|.|TRBV28
CASTTRGGFPYEQYF
TGTGCCAGCACCACACGGGGCGGGTTCCCCTACGAGCAGTACTTC
>TRBD2|TRBJ2-3|16|.|TRBV25-1
CASSDPRSGGHNTQYF
TGTGCCAGCAGTGACCCACGGAGCGGGGGTCACAATACGCAGTATTTT
>.|TRBJ1-3|15|.|TRBV4-3
CASSQEEGGGNTIYF
TGCGCCAGCAGCCAAGAGGAGGGAGGAGGAAACACCATATATTTT
>TRBD1|TRBJ1-6|15|.|TRBV19
CASSIMGQGYSPLHF
TGTGCCAGTAGTATTATGGGACAGGGGTATTCACCCCTCCACTTT
>TRBD2|TRBJ2-1|12|.|TRBV2
CASSGGGNEQFF
TGTGCCAGCAGTGGGGGGGGGAATGAGCAGTTCTTC
>.|TRBJ2-1|17|once|TRBV7-2
CASSLAGTRSSYNEQFF
TGTGCCAGCAGCTTAGCCGGGACAAGGAGCTCCTACAATGAGCAGTTCTTC
>.|TRBJ2-7|14|.|TRBV3-1/TRBV3-2
CASSPPWGRQGMYF
TGTGCCAGCAGCCCCCCCTGGGGAAGGCAGGGTATGTACTTC
>.|TRBJ2-3|14|.|TRBV15
CATSRDRGADTQYF
TGTGCCACCAGCAGAGATCGGGGCGCAGATACGCAGTATTTT
>.|TRBJ2-7|14|.|TRBV7-8
CASSLAGSGYEQYF
TGTGCCAGCAGCTTAGCCGGGAGTGGATACGAGCAGTACTTC
>.|TRBJ1-2|14|few|TRBV5-4
CASSRETGNYGYTF
TGTGCCAGCAGCCGCGAAACAGGAAACTATGGCTACACCTTC
>.|TRBJ2-3|16|few|TRBV10-3
CAISGGTPYSTDTQYF
TGTGCCATCAGTGGGGGTACCCCCTATAGCACAGATACGCAGTATTTT
>.|TRBJ1-2|13|.|TRBV7-2
CASSRLGGYGYTF
TGTGCCAGCTCGAGGCTCGGGGGCTATGGCTACACCTTC
>.|TRBJ2-7|16|once|TRBV10-3
CAISGGRGALSYEQYF
TGTGCCATCAGTGGGGGACGGGGTGCCCTTTCCTACGAGCAGTACTTC
>.|TRBJ2-2|14|.|TRBV9
CASSDGLSPGELFF
TGTGCCAGCAGCGACGGACTCAGTCCCGGGGAGCTGTTTTTT